This T cell receptor beta chain was captured by sequencing in a study of T-cell memory formation after mild COVID-19. At the level of the study: TCR clustering was largely donor specific.

This clonotype was counted between two and nine times. TCRdb fed the 5' RACE reads into MiXCR, producing one record per CDR3 protein. The table has just over 200,000 distinct CDR3 sequences, roughly 10% seen once. Source material: PBMCs or a T cell subset sorted from them (not recorded which). This sequence originates from a man between 18 and 29 years old who had mild COVID-19 (a few samples of this study predate the infection). Cell type and time point are not known.

The chain's CDR3 is CASSLGGLGGYEQYV. DNA for the CDR3: TGTGCCAGCAGCTTAGGAGGGTTAGGGGGCTACGAGCAGTACGTC. The chain uses TRBV7-2 and TRBJ2-7; D is possibly TRBD1 (6 bases). With 1 base removed from V and 3 bases from J, the gap between germline ends came to 13 bases. Looked up from germline, CDR1 is SGHTA and CDR2 is FQGNSA. The CDR3 is 15 residues long.